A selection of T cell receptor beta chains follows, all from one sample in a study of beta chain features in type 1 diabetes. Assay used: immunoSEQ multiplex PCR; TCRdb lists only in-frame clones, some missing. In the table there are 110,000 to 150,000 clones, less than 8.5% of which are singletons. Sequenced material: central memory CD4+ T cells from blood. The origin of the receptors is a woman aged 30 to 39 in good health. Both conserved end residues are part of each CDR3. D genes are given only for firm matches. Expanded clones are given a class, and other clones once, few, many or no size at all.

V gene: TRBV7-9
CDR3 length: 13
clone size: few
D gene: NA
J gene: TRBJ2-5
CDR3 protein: CASSTRGPETQYF
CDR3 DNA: TGTGCCAGCAGCACCAGGGGTCCCGAGACCCAGTACTTC

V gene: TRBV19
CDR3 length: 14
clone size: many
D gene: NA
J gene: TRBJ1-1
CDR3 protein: CASKARERNTEAFF
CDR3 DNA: TGTGCCAGTAAGGCCAGGGAAAGGAACACTGAAGCTTTCTTT

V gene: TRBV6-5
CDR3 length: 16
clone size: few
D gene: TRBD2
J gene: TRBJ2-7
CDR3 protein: CASSYMGLAESYEQYF
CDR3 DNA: TGTGCCAGCAGTTACATGGGACTAGCGGAATCATACGAGCAGTACTTC

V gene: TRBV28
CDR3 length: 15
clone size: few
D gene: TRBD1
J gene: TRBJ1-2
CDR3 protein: CASSGPEGGNYGYTF
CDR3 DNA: TGTGCCAGCAGTGGCCCAGAAGGGGGCAACTATGGCTACACCTTC

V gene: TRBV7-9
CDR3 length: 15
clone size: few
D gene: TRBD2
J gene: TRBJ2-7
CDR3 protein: CASSPPSGRAGEQYF
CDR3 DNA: TGTGCCAGCAGCCCCCCGAGCGGGAGGGCCGGGGAGCAGTACTTC

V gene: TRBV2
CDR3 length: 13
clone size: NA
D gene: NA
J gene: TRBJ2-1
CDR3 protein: CASMLAENNEQFF
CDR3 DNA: TGTGCCAGCATGCTAGCAGAAAACAATGAGCAGTTCTTC

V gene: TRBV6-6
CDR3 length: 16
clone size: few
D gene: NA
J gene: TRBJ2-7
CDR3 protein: CASSYGRQGRSYEQYF
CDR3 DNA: TGTGCCAGCAGTTACGGTAGGCAGGGGCGCTCCTACGAGCAGTACTTC

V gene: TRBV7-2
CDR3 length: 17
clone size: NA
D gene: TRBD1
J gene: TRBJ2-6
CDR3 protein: CASSRDRGRSGANVLTF
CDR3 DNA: TGTGCCAGCAGCCGGGACAGGGGGCGTTCAGGGGCCAACGTCCTGACTTTC

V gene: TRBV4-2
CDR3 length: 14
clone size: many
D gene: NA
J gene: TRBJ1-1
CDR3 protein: CASSQEHMNTEAFF
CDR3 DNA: TGTGCCAGCAGCCAAGAACATATGAACACTGAAGCTTTCTTT

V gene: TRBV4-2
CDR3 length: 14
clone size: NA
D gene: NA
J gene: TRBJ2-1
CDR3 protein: CASSPLGVNNEQFF
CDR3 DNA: TGTGCCAGCAGCCCCTTAGGGGTAAACAATGAGCAGTTCTTC

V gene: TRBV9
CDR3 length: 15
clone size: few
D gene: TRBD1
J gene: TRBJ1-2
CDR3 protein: CASSYRGTGVYGYTF
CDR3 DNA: TGTGCCAGCAGCTATAGGGGCACAGGGGTCTATGGCTACACCTTC

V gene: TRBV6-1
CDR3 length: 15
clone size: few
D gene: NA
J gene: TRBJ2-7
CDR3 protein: CASRSLRETTYEQYF
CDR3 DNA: TGTGCCAGCAGAAGCCTCAGGGAAACTACATACGAGCAGTACTTC

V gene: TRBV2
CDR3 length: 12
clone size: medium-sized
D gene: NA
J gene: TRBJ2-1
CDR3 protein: CASTQDRNEQFF
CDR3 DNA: TGTGCCAGCACCCAGGACAGAAATGAGCAGTTCTTC

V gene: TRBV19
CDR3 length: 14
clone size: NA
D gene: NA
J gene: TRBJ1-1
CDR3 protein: CASSIGRVATEAFF
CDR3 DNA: TGTGCCAGTAGTATAGGCAGGGTGGCCACTGAAGCTTTCTTT

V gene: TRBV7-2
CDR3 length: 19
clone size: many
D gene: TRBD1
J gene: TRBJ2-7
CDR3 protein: CASSLVWFPGTGVLYEQYF
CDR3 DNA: TGTGCCAGCAGCTTAGTATGGTTTCCCGGGACAGGGGTGTTGTACGAGCAGTACTTC

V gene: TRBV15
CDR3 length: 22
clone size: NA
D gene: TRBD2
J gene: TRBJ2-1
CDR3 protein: CATSGGGLGRLAGLSSYNEQFF
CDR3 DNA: TGTGCCACCAGCGGGGGGGGTTTGGGGAGACTAGCGGGACTTAGCTCCTACAATGAGCAGTTCTTC

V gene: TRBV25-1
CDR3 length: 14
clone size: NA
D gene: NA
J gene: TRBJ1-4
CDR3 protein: CASSGQGSYEKLFF
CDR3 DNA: TGTGCCAGCAGTGGTCAGGGATCTTATGAAAAACTGTTTTTT

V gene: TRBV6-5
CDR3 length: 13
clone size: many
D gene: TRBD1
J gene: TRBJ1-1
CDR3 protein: CASWGQENTEAFF
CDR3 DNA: TGTGCCAGCTGGGGACAGGAGAACACTGAAGCTTTCTTT

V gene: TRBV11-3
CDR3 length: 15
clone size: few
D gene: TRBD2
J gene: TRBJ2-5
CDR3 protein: CASSSSGRAGETQYF
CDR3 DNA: TGTGCCAGCAGCTCTAGCGGGAGGGCCGGGGAGACCCAGTACTTC

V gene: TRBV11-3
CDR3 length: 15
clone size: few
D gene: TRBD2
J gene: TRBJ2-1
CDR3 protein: CASSNGLAGVDEQFF
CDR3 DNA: TGTGCCAGCAGCAATGGACTAGCGGGAGTCGATGAGCAGTTCTTC

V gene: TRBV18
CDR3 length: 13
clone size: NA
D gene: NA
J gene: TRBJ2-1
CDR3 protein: CASSNNQFDEQFF
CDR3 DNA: TGTGCCAGCTCAAATAACCAGTTCGATGAGCAGTTCTTC

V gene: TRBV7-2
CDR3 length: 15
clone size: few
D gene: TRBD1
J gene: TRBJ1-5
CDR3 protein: CASRLGQGALEPQHF
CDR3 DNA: TGTGCCAGCAGGTTGGGACAGGGGGCCTTGGAGCCCCAGCATTTT

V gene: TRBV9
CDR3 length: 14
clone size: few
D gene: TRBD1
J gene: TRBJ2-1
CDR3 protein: CASSDGQVDNEQFF
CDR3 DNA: TGTGCCAGCAGCGACGGACAGGTGGACAATGAGCAGTTCTTC

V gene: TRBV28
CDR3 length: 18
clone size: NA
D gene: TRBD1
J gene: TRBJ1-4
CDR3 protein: CASRMTGNVGSTNEKLFF
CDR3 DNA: TGTGCCAGCAGAATGACAGGGAATGTAGGATCAACTAATGAAAAACTGTTTTTT

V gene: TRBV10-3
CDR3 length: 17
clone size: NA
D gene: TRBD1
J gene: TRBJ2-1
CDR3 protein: CAISESPDREKLNEQFF
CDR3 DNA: TGTGCCATCAGTGAGTCGCCGGACAGGGAAAAGCTAAATGAGCAGTTCTTC

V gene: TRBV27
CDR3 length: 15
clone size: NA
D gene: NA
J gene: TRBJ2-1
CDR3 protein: CASSLSWLANNEQFF
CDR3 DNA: TGTGCCAGCAGTTTATCGTGGCTGGCCAACAATGAGCAGTTCTTC

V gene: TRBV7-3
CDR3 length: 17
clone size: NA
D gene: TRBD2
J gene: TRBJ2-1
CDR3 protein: CASSLAGLAGVHNEQFF
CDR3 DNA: TGTGCCAGCAGCTTAGCGGGACTAGCGGGAGTCCACAATGAGCAGTTCTTC

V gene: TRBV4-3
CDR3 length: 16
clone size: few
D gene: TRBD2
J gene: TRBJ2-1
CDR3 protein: CASSQPTSGRVSEQFF
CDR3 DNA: TGCGCCAGCAGCCAACCAACTAGCGGGAGAGTCTCTGAGCAGTTCTTC

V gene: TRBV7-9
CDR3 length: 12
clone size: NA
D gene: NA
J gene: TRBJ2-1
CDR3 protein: CATPVSYNEQFF
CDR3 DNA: TGTGCCACCCCGGTCTCCTACAATGAGCAGTTCTTC

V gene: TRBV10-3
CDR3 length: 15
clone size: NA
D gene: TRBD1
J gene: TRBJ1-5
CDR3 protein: CASILRDRGNQPQHF
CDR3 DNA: TGTGCCAGCATCCTCCGGGACAGGGGGAATCAGCCCCAGCATTTT

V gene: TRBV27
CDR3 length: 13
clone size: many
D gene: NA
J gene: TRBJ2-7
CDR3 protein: CASSLLPTGEQYF
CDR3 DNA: TGTGCCAGCAGTCTACTCCCAACGGGGGAGCAGTACTTC

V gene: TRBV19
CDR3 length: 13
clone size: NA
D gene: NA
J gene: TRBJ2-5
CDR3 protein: CASSTLFEETQYF
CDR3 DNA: TGTGCCAGTAGTACTCTTTTTGAAGAGACCCAGTACTTC

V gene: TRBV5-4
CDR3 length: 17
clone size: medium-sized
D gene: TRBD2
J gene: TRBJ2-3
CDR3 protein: CASSFLLAGGPTDTQYF
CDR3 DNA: TGTGCCAGCAGCTTCCTACTAGCGGGAGGGCCGACAGATACGCAGTATTTT